This entry features one T cell receptor (beta chain) sequence. The data derive from a study of blood T cell repertoires in COVID-19. CDR3 length: 17 residues. Germline values: CDR1 SGHNT, CDR2 YYREEE (reference sequence). With 3 bases clipped from V and 8 bases from J, the junction kept 7 bases outside the gene matches. Authors' analysis steps: Estimation of nucleated cell counts was performed using reference gene primer amplification. TCRdb's copy holds only in-frame clones and misses some; the assay was immunoSEQ multiplex PCR. The V and J calls and clone size come from that table; D and trimming were worked out from the DNA. The table lists about 82,000 clones, over 70% of them singletons.

This TCR was recovered from a woman aged 60-75 years with acute or convalescent COVID-19. Sequencing was performed on peripheral blood. This chain connects TRBV5-4 to TRBJ2-2; 16 nucleotides line up with TRBD2. CDR3: CASSSPGTSGRGGELFF. The CDR3 nucleotides are TGTGCCAGCAGCTCCCCCGGGACTAGCGGGAGGGGGGGGGAGCTGTTTTTT.